This TCR beta chain was identified in a study of early T cells in non-severe SARS-CoV-2 infection. General study results and limits: VDJdb-based annotation leaned toward anti-spike CD8 responses and missed private and CD4 specificities.

This clonotype was counted ten times or more. Its antigen is unknown. CDR1 and CDR2 (germline): DFQATT, SNEGSKA (reference sequence). The CDR3 length is 16 residues. V gave up 6 bases and J gave up 5 bases; unmatched junction bases: 12. TCRdb recomputed calls from the 5' RACE reads with MiXCR, one row per CDR3 protein. This sample has some 71,000 distinct CDR3 sequences, with over 8% found just once. The chain links TRBV20-1 to TRBJ2-2, with 10 bases that match TRBD1. Source: whole blood, taken at baseline. This TCR derives from an adult who was a healthcare worker with PCR-confirmed SARS-CoV-2 infection or an uninfected control (not recorded which). The CDR3 region is CSAKTPTGGLTGELFF. CDR3 DNA: TGCAGTGCCAAAACGCCGACAGGGGGCCTGACCGGGGAGCTGTTTTTT.